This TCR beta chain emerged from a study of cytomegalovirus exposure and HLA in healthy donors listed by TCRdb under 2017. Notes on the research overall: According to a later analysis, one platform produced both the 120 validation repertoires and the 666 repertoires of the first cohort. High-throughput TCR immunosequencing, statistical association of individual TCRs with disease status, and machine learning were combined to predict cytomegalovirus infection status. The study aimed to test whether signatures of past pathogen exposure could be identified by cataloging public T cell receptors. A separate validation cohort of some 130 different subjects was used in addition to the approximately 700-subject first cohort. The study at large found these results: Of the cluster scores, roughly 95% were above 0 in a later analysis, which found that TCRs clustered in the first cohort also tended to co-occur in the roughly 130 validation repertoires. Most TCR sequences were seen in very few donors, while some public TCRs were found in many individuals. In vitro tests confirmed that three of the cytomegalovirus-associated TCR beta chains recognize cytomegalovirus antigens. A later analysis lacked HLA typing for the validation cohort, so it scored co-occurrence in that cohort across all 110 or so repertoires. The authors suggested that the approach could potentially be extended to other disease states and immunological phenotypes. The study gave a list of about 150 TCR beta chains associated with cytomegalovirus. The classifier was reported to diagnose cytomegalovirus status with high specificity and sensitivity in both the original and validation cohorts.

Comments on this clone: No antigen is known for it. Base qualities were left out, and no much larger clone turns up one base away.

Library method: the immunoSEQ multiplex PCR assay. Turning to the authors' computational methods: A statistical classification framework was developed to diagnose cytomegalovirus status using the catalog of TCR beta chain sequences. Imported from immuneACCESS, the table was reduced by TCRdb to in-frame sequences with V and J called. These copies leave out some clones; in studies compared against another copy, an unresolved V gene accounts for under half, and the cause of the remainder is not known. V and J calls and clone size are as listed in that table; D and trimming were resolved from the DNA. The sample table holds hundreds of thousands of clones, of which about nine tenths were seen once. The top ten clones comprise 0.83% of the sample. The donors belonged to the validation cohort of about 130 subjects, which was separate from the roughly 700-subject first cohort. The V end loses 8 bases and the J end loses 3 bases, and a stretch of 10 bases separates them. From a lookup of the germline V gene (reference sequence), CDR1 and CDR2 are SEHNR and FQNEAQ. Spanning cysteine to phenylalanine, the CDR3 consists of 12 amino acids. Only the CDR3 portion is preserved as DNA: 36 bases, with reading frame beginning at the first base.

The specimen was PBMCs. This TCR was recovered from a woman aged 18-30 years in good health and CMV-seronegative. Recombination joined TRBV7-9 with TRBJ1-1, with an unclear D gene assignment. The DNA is TGTGCCAGCTCCGGTAGCTACACTGAAGCTTTCTTT. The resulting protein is CASSGSYTEAFF.